This TCR beta chain is from a study of T cell responses to AZD1222 COVID-19 vaccine. Overall study findings and caveats: Clonal diversity may have been underestimated, and the donors were mostly white British, with more females than males.

V was shortened by 2 bases and J by 0 bases, with 12 bases between the two germline ends. The CDR3 loop spans 15 amino acids. CDR1 is SGHRS, CDR2 YFSETQ, per germline. On this clone itself: The antigen is not known.

Clones were sequenced by immunoSEQ multiplex PCR, and TCRdb holds only the in-frame ones, with some missing. The sample carries around 100,000 clones, about 95% recorded once. J is TRBJ2-7 and V is TRBV5-1; possible D gene TRBD2, 5 bases. The specimen comprised peripheral blood, sampled on day 0 of AZD1222 vaccination. The clonotype originates from an adult in good health. The CDR3 is CASSFSGITSYEQYF. CDR3 nucleotides: TGCGCCAGCAGCTTTTCCGGGATTACCTCCTACGAGCAGTACTTC.